This T cell receptor (beta chain) was observed in a study of radiotherapy plus CTLA-4 blockade in lung cancer. Across the whole study: Patients showed objective responses in about a sixth of cases, and disease control was achieved by 31%.

Using immunoSEQ multiplex PCR, the repertoire was profiled, and TCRdb retains in-frame clones only, with some absent. The table includes more than 55,000 clones, 82% detected once. Trimming removed 5 bases at V and 2 bases at J, with 10 bases between. The CDR3 length is 14 residues. CDR1 is MNHEY, CDR2 SVGAGI, per germline. General observations from the study: Blood TCR clones of tumor origin expanded after radiotherapy plus ipilimumab.

Concerning this clone: As yet, its antigen is unknown.

The receptor was derived from a human donor with non-small cell lung cancer whose response to radiotherapy plus ipilimumab could not be evaluated. V is TRBV6-5 and J is TRBJ1-3; a possible D gene is TRBD1 (5 bases). The sequencing used peripheral blood, collected from a patient treated with radiotherapy plus ipilimumab. The CDR3 spells CASSPGSPGNTIYF. CDR3 sequence (DNA): TGTGCCAGCAGTCCAGGGTCCCCTGGAAACACCATATATTTT.